The subject of this entry is one TCR beta chain. Via MiXCR, TCRdb re-called the RT-PCR reads, giving one row per CDR3 protein. The table includes about 680,000 distinct CDR3 sequences, around 14% detected once. The receptor was isolated from a female donor in good health, serving as a healthy control. The sample was memory CD4+ T cells from blood.

The CDR3 reads CSASSASTDTQYF. In DNA, the CDR3 is TGCAGTGCTAGTTCAGCTAGCACAGATACGCAGTATTTT. This sequence joins TRBV20-1 and TRBJ2-3; D call uncertain. Per germline, CDR1 DFQATT and CDR2 SNEGSKA (reference sequence). CDR3 size: 13 residues. The germline V and J ends were trimmed by 3 bases and 0 bases, with 7 bases remaining between them.